This T cell receptor beta chain was identified in a study of cytomegalovirus exposure and HLA in healthy donors. The CDR3 spans 16 residues. Trimming took 1 base from V and 2 from J; bases not matched to a gene: 2. Germline V gene data show CDR1 as SGHAT and CDR2 as FQNNGV. Data came from immunoSEQ multiplex PCR; TCRdb stores just in-frame clones and leaves some out. The sample comprises roughly 75,000 clones, 90% to 95% of which are singletons, and 2% to 2.5% rests with the top ten. The donors were part of the validation cohort, which consisted of more than 90 subjects and was separate from the first cohort of about 670 subjects. About this clone itself: What it recognizes is unknown.

Study-wide results and limits: In vitro experiments confirmed that a few CMV-associated chains were specific for CMV antigens. Overall, roughly 170 TCR beta chains were annotated as cytomegalovirus-associated.

The TCR sequence derives from a woman between 18 and 30 years old in good health and CMV-seronegative. Specimen: PBMCs. V usage is TRBV11-2 and J usage is TRBJ2-1; 10 bases agree with TRBD2. This CDR3 is CASSLVLAGTYNEQFF. In nucleotides, the CDR3 is TGTGCCAGCAGCTTAGTACTAGCGGGGACCTACAATGAGCAGTTCTTC.